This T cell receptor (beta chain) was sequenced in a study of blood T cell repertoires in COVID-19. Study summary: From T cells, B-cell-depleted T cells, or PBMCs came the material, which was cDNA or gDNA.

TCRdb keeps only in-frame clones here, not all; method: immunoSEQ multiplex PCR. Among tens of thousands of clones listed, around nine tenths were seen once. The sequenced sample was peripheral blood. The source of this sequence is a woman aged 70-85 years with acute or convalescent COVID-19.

The CDR3 reads CASSLVGQKSYYGYTF. In DNA form, the CDR3 reads TGTGCCAGCAGCTTAGTTGGACAGAAGAGTTACTATGGCTACACCTTC. The J gene is TRBJ1-2, the V gene TRBV11-3; weak D call: TRBD1 (6 bases). CDR3 length equals 16 residues. V lost 1 base and J lost 3, with 15 bases in between. Germline V gene data show CDR1 as SGHNT and CDR2 as YENEEA.